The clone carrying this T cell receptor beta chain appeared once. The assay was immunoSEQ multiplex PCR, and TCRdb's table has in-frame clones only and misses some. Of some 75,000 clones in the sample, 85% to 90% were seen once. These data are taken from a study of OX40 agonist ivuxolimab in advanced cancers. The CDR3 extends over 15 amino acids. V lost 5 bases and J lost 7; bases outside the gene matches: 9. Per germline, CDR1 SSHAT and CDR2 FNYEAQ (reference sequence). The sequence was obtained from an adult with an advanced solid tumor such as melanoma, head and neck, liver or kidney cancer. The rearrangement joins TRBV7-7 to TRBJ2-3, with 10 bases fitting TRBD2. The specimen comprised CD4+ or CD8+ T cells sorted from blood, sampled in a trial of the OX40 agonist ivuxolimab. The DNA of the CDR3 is TGTGCCAGCAGCCCCTTGGCTAGCGGGGGCCATACGCAGTATTTT. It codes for CASSPLASGGHTQYF. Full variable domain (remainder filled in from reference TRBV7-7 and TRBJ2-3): GAGVSQSPRYKVTKRGQDVTLRCDPISSHATLYWYQQALGQGPEFLTYFNYEAQPDKSGLPSDRFSAERPEGSISTLTIQRTEQRDSAMYRCASSPLASGGHTQYFGPGTRLTVL.